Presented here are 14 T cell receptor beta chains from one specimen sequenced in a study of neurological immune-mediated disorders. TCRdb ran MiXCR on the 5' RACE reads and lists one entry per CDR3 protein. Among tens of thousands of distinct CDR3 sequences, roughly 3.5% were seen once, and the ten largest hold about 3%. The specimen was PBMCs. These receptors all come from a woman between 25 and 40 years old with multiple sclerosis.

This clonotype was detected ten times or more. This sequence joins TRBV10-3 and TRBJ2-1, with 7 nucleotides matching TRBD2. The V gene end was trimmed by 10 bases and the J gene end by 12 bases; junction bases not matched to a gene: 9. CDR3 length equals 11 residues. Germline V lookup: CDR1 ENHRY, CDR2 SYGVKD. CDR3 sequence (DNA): TGTGCCAGCCAGAGACTAGCCCCGCAGTTCTTC. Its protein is CASQRLAPQFF.

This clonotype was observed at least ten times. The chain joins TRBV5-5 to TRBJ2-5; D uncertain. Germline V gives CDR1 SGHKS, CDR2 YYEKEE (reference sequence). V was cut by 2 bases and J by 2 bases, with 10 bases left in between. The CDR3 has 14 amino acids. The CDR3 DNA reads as TGTGCCAGCAGCTTTTTAACAGCGCAAGAGACCCAGTACTTC. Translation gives CASSFLTAQETQYF.

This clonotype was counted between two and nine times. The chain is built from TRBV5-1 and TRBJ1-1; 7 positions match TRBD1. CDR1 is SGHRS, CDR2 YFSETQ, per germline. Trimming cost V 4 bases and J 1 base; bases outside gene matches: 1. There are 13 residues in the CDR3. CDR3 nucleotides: TGCGCCAGCAGCGGGGACAGGAACACTGAAGCTTTCTTT. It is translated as CASSGDRNTEAFF.

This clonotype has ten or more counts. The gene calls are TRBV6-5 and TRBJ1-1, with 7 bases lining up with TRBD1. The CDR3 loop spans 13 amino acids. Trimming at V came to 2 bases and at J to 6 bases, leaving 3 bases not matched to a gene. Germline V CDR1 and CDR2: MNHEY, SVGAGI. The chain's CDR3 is CASSYNDRAEAFF. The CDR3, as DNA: TGTGCCAGCAGTTACAACGACAGGGCTGAAGCTTTCTTT.

The chain's CDR3 is CASSSVDRGYYGYTF. CDR3 bases: TGCGCCAGCAGCTCGGTAGACAGGGGCTACTATGGCTACACCTTC. This chain connects TRBV5-1 to TRBJ1-2; TRBD1 matches 8 bases. Trimming removed 3 bases from V and 3 bases from J; junction bases left unmatched: 7. This CDR3 region has 15 residues. Per the germline V gene, CDR1 is SGHRS and CDR2 is YFSETQ.

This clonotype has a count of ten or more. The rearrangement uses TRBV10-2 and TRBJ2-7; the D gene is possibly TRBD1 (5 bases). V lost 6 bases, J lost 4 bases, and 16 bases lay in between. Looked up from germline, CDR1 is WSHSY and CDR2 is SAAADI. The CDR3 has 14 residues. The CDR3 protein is CASRGGAPGYEQYF. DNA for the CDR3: TGCGCCAGCAGAGGTGGGGCACCTGGTTACGAGCAGTACTTC.

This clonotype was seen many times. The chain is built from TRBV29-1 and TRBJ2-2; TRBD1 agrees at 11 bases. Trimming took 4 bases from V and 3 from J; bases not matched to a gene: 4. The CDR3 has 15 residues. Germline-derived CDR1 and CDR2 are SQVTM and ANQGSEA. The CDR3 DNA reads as TGCAGCGTTGCCAGGGACAGGGGGTACACCGGGGAGCTGTTTTTT. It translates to CSVARDRGYTGELFF.

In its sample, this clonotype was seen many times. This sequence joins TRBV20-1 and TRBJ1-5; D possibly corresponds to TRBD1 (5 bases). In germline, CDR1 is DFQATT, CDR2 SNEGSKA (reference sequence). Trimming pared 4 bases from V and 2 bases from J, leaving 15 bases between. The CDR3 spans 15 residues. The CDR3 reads CSATVGGGGNQPQHF. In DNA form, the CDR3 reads TGCAGTGCTACCGTCGGGGGTGGGGGCAATCAGCCCCAGCATTTT.

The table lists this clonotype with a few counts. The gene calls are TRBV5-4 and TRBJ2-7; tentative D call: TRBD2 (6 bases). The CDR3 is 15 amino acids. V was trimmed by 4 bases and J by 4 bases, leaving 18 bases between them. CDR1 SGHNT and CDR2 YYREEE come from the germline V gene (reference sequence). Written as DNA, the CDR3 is TGTGCCAGCAGCACCGGGACTCTCCGGGGGTACGAGCAGTACTTC. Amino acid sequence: CASSTGTLRGYEQYF. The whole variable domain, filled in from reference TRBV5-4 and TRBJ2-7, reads ETGVTQSPTHLIKTRGQQVTLRCSSQSGHNTVSWYQQALGQGPQFIFQYYREEENGRGNFPPRFSGLQFPNYSSELNVNALELDDSALYLCASSTGTLRGYEQYFGPGTRLTVT.

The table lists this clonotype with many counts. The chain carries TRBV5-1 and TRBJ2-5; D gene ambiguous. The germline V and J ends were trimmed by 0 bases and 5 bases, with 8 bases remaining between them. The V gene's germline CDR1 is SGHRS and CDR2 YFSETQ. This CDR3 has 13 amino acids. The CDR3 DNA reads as TGCGCCAGCAGCTTGGACCTCGATGAGACCCAGTACTTC. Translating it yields CASSLDLDETQYF.

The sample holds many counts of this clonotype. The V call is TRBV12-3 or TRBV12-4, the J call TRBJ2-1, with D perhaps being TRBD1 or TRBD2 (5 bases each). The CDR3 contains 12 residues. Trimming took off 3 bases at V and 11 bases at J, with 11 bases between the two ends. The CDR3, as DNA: TGTGCCAGCAGTTTCGAGGGACCTAAGCAGTTCTTC. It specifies CASSFEGPKQFF.

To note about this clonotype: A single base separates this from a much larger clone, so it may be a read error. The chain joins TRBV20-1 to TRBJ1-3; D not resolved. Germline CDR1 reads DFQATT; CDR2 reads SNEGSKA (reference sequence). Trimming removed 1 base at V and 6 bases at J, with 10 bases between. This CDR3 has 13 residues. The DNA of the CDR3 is TGCAGTGCTAGAGCTACATGGGCAAACACCATATATTTT. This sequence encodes CSARATWANTIYF.

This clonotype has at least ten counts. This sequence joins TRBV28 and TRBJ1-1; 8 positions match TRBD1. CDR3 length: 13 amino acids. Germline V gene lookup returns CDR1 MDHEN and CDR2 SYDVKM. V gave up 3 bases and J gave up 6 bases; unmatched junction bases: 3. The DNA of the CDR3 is TGTGCCAGCAGTTTCCCGACAGGGGCTGAAGCTTTCTTT. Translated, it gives CASSFPTGAEAFF.

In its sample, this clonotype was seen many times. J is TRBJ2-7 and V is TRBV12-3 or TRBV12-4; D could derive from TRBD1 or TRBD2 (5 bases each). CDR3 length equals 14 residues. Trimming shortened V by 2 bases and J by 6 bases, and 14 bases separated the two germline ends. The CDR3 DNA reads TGTGCCAGCAGTTTACTCGATAAGGGGAGCGAGCAGTACTTC. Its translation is CASSLLDKGSEQYF.